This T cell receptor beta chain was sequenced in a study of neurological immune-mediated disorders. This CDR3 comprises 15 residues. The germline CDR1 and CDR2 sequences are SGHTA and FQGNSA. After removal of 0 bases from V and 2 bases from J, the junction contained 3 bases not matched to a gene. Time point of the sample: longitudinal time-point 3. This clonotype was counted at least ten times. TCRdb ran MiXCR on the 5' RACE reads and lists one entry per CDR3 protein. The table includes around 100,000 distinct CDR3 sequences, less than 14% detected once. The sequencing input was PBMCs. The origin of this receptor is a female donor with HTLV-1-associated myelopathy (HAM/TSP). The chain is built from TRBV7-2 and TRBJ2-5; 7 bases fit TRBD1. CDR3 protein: CASSLAGTAQETQYF. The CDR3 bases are TGTGCCAGCAGCTTAGCTGGGACAGCGCAAGAGACCCAGTACTTC. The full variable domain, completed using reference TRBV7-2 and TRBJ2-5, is GAGVSQSPSNKVTEKGKDVELRCDPISGHTALYWYRQSLGQGLEFLIYFQGNSAPDKSGLPSDRFSAERTGGSVSTLTIQRTQQEDSAVYLCASSLAGTAQETQYFGPGTRLLVL.